The sequence of this T cell receptor beta chain was determined in a study of healthy donors' naive CD4 and CD8 T cells. Per germline, CDR1 MNHEY and CDR2 SVGAGI. With 0 bases clipped from V and 4 bases from J, the junction kept 2 bases outside the gene matches. The CDR3 totals 14 residues. TCR libraries were built from about 500 ng of total RNA by linear amplification. MiXCR was run by TCRdb on the reads, yielding one entry per CDR3 protein. The table has 200,000 or so distinct CDR3 sequences, around 80% seen once. Naive T cells were sorted: CD4+CD8-CD45RO-CD45RA+ for CD4+, CD8+CD4-CD45RA+CD27bright for CD8+.

The sequence came from a pool of human donors in good health; the sample pools cells from several healthy donors. Sequencing used naive CD4+ and CD8+ T cells sorted from blood, pooled from several donors. The chain carries TRBV6-5 and TRBJ2-7; 8 bases fit TRBD1. The DNA for the CDR3 is TGTGCCAGCAGTTACTCTCAGGGGGCGTACGAGCAGTACTTC. Translating it yields CASSYSQGAYEQYF.